These T cell receptor beta chains were read from a single sample in a study of T cells after yellow fever vaccination. MiXCR, applied by TCRdb to the 5' RACE reads, yields one record per CDR3 protein. This table holds 300,000 to 350,000 distinct CDR3 sequences, about 4% found once. The starting material was PBMCs, obtained 5 days after the yellow fever booster vaccination. The receptor set was obtained from a young man who received the YFV17D yellow fever vaccine. CDR3s include the opening cysteine and the closing phenylalanine or tryptophan. D genes are given only for firm matches. The size entry is marked missing in some rows and otherwise reads once, few, many or a size class.

abundance: many
j_gene: TRBJ2-2
d_gene: .
v_gene: TRBV5-1
CDR3aa: CASSFAKNTGELFF
CDR3nt: TGCGCCAGCAGCTTCGCCAAGAACACCGGGGAGCTGTTTTTT

abundance: .
j_gene: TRBJ1-2
d_gene: .
v_gene: TRBV7-9
CDR3aa: CASSPKAGSHYGYTF
CDR3nt: TGTGCCAGCAGCCCTAAGGCCGGGTCCCACTATGGCTACACCTTC

abundance: few
j_gene: TRBJ2-2
d_gene: .
v_gene: TRBV7-9
CDR3aa: CASSLNKAGELFF
CDR3nt: TGTGCCAGCAGCTTAAATAAGGCCGGGGAGCTGTTTTTT

abundance: many
j_gene: TRBJ2-5
d_gene: .
v_gene: TRBV4-3
CDR3aa: CASSPQSGETQYF
CDR3nt: TGCGCCAGCAGCCCACAAAGTGGAGAGACCCAGTACTTC

abundance: many
j_gene: TRBJ1-3
d_gene: .
v_gene: TRBV9
CDR3aa: CASTPIAPGNTIYF
CDR3nt: TGTGCCAGCACCCCCATTGCTCCTGGAAACACCATATATTTT

abundance: once
j_gene: TRBJ2-2
d_gene: TRBD1
v_gene: TRBV5-1
CDR3aa: CASSQTGVTGELFF
CDR3nt: TGCGCCAGCAGCCAAACAGGGGTCACCGGGGAGCTGTTTTTT

abundance: .
j_gene: TRBJ2-3
d_gene: .
v_gene: TRBV10-3
CDR3aa: CAISEARGGTDTQYF
CDR3nt: TGTGCCATCAGTGAGGCCAGGGGGGGCACAGATACGCAGTATTTT

abundance: few
j_gene: TRBJ2-1
d_gene: TRBD2
v_gene: TRBV29-1
CDR3aa: CSVDPSGGNNEQFF
CDR3nt: TGCAGCGTTGACCCTAGCGGGGGTAACAATGAGCAGTTCTTC

abundance: many
j_gene: TRBJ1-3
d_gene: .
v_gene: TRBV20-1
CDR3aa: CSARDPRGGNTIYF
CDR3nt: TGCAGTGCTAGAGACCCCAGGGGTGGAAACACCATATATTTT

abundance: .
j_gene: TRBJ1-6
d_gene: .
v_gene: TRBV6-6
CDR3aa: CASGNGRDNSPLHF
CDR3nt: TGTGCCAGCGGTAACGGGAGGGATAATTCACCCCTCCACTTT

abundance: few
j_gene: TRBJ1-1
d_gene: .
v_gene: TRBV10-2
CDR3aa: CASSDQGAGNTEAFF
CDR3nt: TGCGCCAGCAGTGATCAGGGCGCGGGGAACACTGAAGCTTTCTTT

abundance: few
j_gene: TRBJ1-3
d_gene: .
v_gene: TRBV5-1
CDR3aa: CASSRYPDGTIYF
CDR3nt: TGCGCCAGCAGCAGGTACCCTGACGGCACCATATATTTT

abundance: .
j_gene: TRBJ2-2
d_gene: TRBD1
v_gene: TRBV5-1
CDR3aa: CASSPGQGAAGELFF
CDR3nt: TGCGCCAGCAGCCCCGGACAGGGGGCGGCCGGGGAGCTGTTTTTT

abundance: .
j_gene: TRBJ1-3
d_gene: .
v_gene: TRBV30
CDR3aa: CAWSITGNTIYF
CDR3nt: TGTGCCTGGAGTATCACTGGAAACACCATATATTTT

abundance: .
j_gene: TRBJ2-5
d_gene: TRBD2
v_gene: TRBV20-1
CDR3aa: CSARDQSGGRHETQYF
CDR3nt: TGCAGTGCTAGAGATCAGAGCGGGGGCCGCCACGAGACCCAGTACTTC

abundance: few
j_gene: TRBJ1-4
d_gene: .
v_gene: TRBV20-1
CDR3aa: CSAGQIGGDEKLFF
CDR3nt: TGCAGTGCTGGCCAGATTGGGGGCGATGAAAAACTGTTTTTT

abundance: many
j_gene: TRBJ1-2
d_gene: TRBD1
v_gene: TRBV29-1
CDR3aa: CSVEGDRVWGYTF
CDR3nt: TGCAGCGTTGAGGGGGACAGGGTGTGGGGCTACACCTTC

abundance: many
j_gene: TRBJ1-5
d_gene: .
v_gene: TRBV18
CDR3aa: CASSLSTGNQPQHF
CDR3nt: TGTGCCAGCTCACTCTCGACAGGCAATCAGCCCCAGCATTTT

abundance: few
j_gene: TRBJ1-2
d_gene: TRBD1
v_gene: TRBV12-3/TRBV12-4
CDR3aa: CASSYGQGGYTF
CDR3nt: TGTGCCAGCAGTTACGGACAGGGTGGCTACACCTTC

abundance: few
j_gene: TRBJ2-1
d_gene: .
v_gene: TRBV24-1
CDR3aa: CATSVGSMGEQFF
CDR3nt: TGTGCCACCTCCGTCGGGTCGATGGGTGAGCAGTTCTTC

abundance: many
j_gene: TRBJ2-2
d_gene: .
v_gene: TRBV12-3/TRBV12-4
CDR3aa: CASRGANTGELFF
CDR3nt: TGTGCCAGCAGAGGCGCGAACACCGGGGAGCTGTTTTTT

abundance: few
j_gene: TRBJ1-6
d_gene: TRBD1
v_gene: TRBV4-1
CDR3aa: CASSQGQGFSYNSPLHF
CDR3nt: TGCGCCAGCAGCCAAGGACAGGGGTTCTCCTATAATTCACCCCTCCACTTT

abundance: .
j_gene: TRBJ1-1
d_gene: .
v_gene: TRBV7-9
CDR3aa: CASSQRLSEGAFF
CDR3nt: TGTGCCAGCAGCCAGAGATTATCGGAGGGAGCTTTCTTT

abundance: .
j_gene: TRBJ1-5
d_gene: .
v_gene: TRBV27
CDR3aa: CASSGDGVVQPQHF
CDR3nt: TGTGCCAGCAGTGGGGACGGCGTAGTTCAGCCCCAGCATTTT

abundance: few
j_gene: TRBJ2-7
d_gene: .
v_gene: TRBV2
CDR3aa: CASRPAGVWSYEQYF
CDR3nt: TGTGCCAGCCGCCCTGCCGGGGTATGGTCCTACGAGCAGTACTTC

abundance: many
j_gene: TRBJ2-2
d_gene: TRBD1
v_gene: TRBV12-3/TRBV12-4
CDR3aa: CASSLSQGDAGELFF
CDR3nt: TGTGCCAGCAGTTTAAGTCAGGGGGATGCCGGGGAGCTGTTTTTT

abundance: .
j_gene: TRBJ1-1
d_gene: .
v_gene: TRBV6-6
CDR3aa: CASRTITSGALEAFF
CDR3nt: TGTGCCAGCAGGACAATAACTTCAGGGGCCCTTGAAGCTTTCTTT

abundance: many
j_gene: TRBJ2-1
d_gene: .
v_gene: TRBV6-5
CDR3aa: CASSYGNEQFF
CDR3nt: TGTGCCAGCAGTTACGGGAATGAGCAGTTCTTC

abundance: few
j_gene: TRBJ2-7
d_gene: TRBD1
v_gene: TRBV12-3/TRBV12-4
CDR3aa: CASSRDRGRHGYEQYF
CDR3nt: TGTGCCAGCAGCCGGGACAGGGGGCGGCACGGCTACGAGCAGTACTTC

abundance: .
j_gene: TRBJ2-7
d_gene: .
v_gene: TRBV20-1
CDR3aa: CSARGGPLLYEQYF
CDR3nt: TGCAGTGCTAGAGGGGGACCCCTACTATACGAGCAGTACTTC

abundance: many
j_gene: TRBJ1-4
d_gene: TRBD1
v_gene: TRBV3-1
CDR3aa: CASSQTGGGEKLFF
CDR3nt: TGTGCCAGCAGCCAAACAGGGGGTGGTGAAAAACTGTTTTTT

abundance: .
j_gene: TRBJ2-3
d_gene: TRBD2
v_gene: TRBV28
CDR3aa: CATLGIWLAGSTDTQCF
CDR3nt: TGTGCCACCCTAGGGATTTGGCTAGCGGGGAGCACAGATACGCAGTGTTTT

abundance: .
j_gene: TRBJ1-5
d_gene: .
v_gene: TRBV20-1
CDR3aa: CSARGPRPQHF
CDR3nt: TGCAGTGCTAGAGGCCCCCGGCCCCAGCATTTT

abundance: many
j_gene: TRBJ2-3
d_gene: .
v_gene: TRBV5-1
CDR3aa: CASSPDSGTQYF
CDR3nt: TGCGCCAGCAGCCCCGACAGCGGTACGCAGTATTTT

abundance: few
j_gene: TRBJ2-1
d_gene: .
v_gene: TRBV27
CDR3aa: CASRHRAPDNEQFF
CDR3nt: TGTGCCAGCAGACACAGGGCGCCGGATAATGAGCAGTTCTTC

abundance: few
j_gene: TRBJ2-5
d_gene: TRBD2
v_gene: TRBV6-5
CDR3aa: CASSRSGGAVETQYF
CDR3nt: TGTGCCAGCAGCCGTAGCGGGGGGGCCGTAGAGACCCAGTACTTC

abundance: .
j_gene: TRBJ2-6
d_gene: .
v_gene: TRBV6-2/TRBV6-3
CDR3aa: CASSYGDHSGANVLTF
CDR3nt: TGTGCCAGCAGTTACGGGGACCACTCTGGGGCCAACGTCCTGACTTTC

abundance: many
j_gene: TRBJ1-1
d_gene: .
v_gene: TRBV4-1
CDR3aa: CASSQVQDGTEAFF
CDR3nt: TGCGCCAGCAGCCAAGTCCAGGATGGGACTGAAGCTTTCTTT

abundance: .
j_gene: TRBJ2-6
d_gene: .
v_gene: TRBV20-1
CDR3aa: CSAGVSGANVLTF
CDR3nt: TGCAGTGCGGGGGTCTCTGGGGCCAACGTCCTGACTTTC

abundance: .
j_gene: TRBJ1-5
d_gene: TRBD1
v_gene: TRBV28
CDR3aa: CASSLGQVSNQPQHF
CDR3nt: TGTGCCAGCAGCTTGGGACAGGTTAGCAATCAGCCCCAGCATTTT

abundance: .
j_gene: TRBJ2-7
d_gene: TRBD2
v_gene: TRBV12-3/TRBV12-4
CDR3aa: CASNLAGVYEQYF
CDR3nt: TGTGCCAGTAACCTAGCGGGGGTCTACGAGCAGTACTTC

abundance: many
j_gene: TRBJ1-1
d_gene: .
v_gene: TRBV5-5
CDR3aa: CASSLSPRTEAFF
CDR3nt: TGTGCCAGCAGCTTGAGTCCAAGGACTGAAGCTTTCTTT

abundance: few
j_gene: TRBJ2-7
d_gene: .
v_gene: TRBV10-3
CDR3aa: CAISVRGQDYEQYF
CDR3nt: TGTGCCATCAGTGTCCGGGGGCAAGACTACGAGCAGTACTTC

abundance: .
j_gene: TRBJ2-1
d_gene: .
v_gene: TRBV19
CDR3aa: CASSIRGYNEQFF
CDR3nt: TGTGCCAGTAGTATAAGGGGTTACAATGAGCAGTTCTTC

abundance: .
j_gene: TRBJ1-6
d_gene: .
v_gene: TRBV7-2
CDR3aa: CASSAGTGSPLHF
CDR3nt: TGTGCCAGCAGCGCCGGGACGGGGTCACCCCTCCACTTT

abundance: .
j_gene: TRBJ1-2
d_gene: TRBD1
v_gene: TRBV20-1
CDR3aa: CSAEAGQGPSYGYTF
CDR3nt: TGCAGTGCCGAAGCGGGACAGGGCCCCTCCTATGGCTACACCTTC

abundance: .
j_gene: TRBJ1-2
d_gene: TRBD1
v_gene: TRBV29-1
CDR3aa: CSVTGGADYGYTF
CDR3nt: TGCAGCGTTACAGGGGGCGCTGACTATGGCTACACCTTC

abundance: many
j_gene: TRBJ2-7
d_gene: TRBD1
v_gene: TRBV7-9
CDR3aa: CASSLAGQGYEQYF
CDR3nt: TGTGCCAGCAGCTTAGCGGGACAGGGCTACGAGCAGTACTTC